The entry below gives a single T cell receptor beta chain sequence along with its context. This clonotype came up a few times. The antigen it recognizes is unknown. No base quality values were provided; no much bigger clone lies one nucleotide off. The data were taken from a study of blood T cells in healthy people across ages (dated by TCRdb to the mid-2010s). The study in broad terms: In model experiments, template switching captured roughly one uniquely barcoded TCR beta cDNA molecule for every two T cells. Donors were grouped into four age groups: young (average 16 years), middle-aged (less than 40), aged (about 59) and long-lived (approximately 82). Two additional independent replicas of 1 million unique cDNA reads from the same blood draw were analyzed for two donors (one aged 18 to 30 and one aged 80 or older). Age-related changes in TCR beta repertoire diversity were measured in the study by deep sequencing normalized with unique cDNA molecular identifiers. To avoid experimental bias, donors of different ages were randomly spread across the sequencing lanes. Findings and caveats that apply to the study as a whole: The percentage of naive T cells measured by flow cytometry correlated strongly with observed TCR beta diversity. Compared with the aged group, the long-lived group had more naive CD4+ T cells, fewer expanded clones and increased TCR diversity, suggesting age selection. The CMV infection status of donors was not known, potentially confounding age-related changes in expanded clonotypes. Bulk unsorted PBMC profiling prevented conclusive comparison of naive and antigen-experienced compartments. Observed TCR beta diversity per million T cells fell roughly linearly with age, and a significant reduction was already apparent by age about 36. Estimates of total diversity based on one million sequenced T cells were regarded as lower bounds and as underestimates.

Library construction relied on 5' RACE. TCRdb names Illumina HiSeq 2500 as the instrument used. A second PCR of about 6 to 12 cycles was run with a J-beta primer mix and a sample-barcoded 5' primer. Each TCR beta cDNA molecule received a unique molecular identifier from a template-switch 5' adaptor carrying 12 random nucleotides. At least 2.5 million CDR3-containing paired-end reads were obtained from each sample. First-strand cDNA was synthesized from all RNA with the Mint cDNA synthesis kit, primed by a TRBC-specific oligonucleotide. Following uracil-DNA glycosylase treatment, a first 18-cycle PCR with universal primers M1SS and BC2_uni_R was performed on all cDNA. The original methods were these. For normalization, 1 million high-quality reads, each with a distinct molecular identifier, were randomly selected from each sample. Reads sharing molecular identifiers were discarded rather than binned into consensus sequences. MiTCR, run with a Q25 quality threshold and the strictest error-elimination algorithm, handled CDR3 identification, clonotype clustering and error correction. A nonparametric unseen species model with Euler transformation was used to estimate lower-bound total TCR beta diversity. TCRdb trimmed public reads at Q25 via fastp, called clones via MiXCR and kept in-frame beta chains. Rows with one shared CDR3 protein collapse into an entry with the most common genes and DNA. TCRdb's processing, not the study's, gives the V and J calls here. This sample gives some 1.5 million distinct CDR3 sequences in total; roughly 27% of them show up just once. The top ten clonotypes cover over 7% of the sample.

The roughly 39 donors, aged roughly 6 to 90 years, were systemically healthy Caucasian individuals from Russia. Each donor gave ten milliliters of peripheral blood, collected into EDTA-treated Vacutainer tubes. PBMCs were isolated by Ficoll-Paque density-gradient centrifugation, with at least 6 million obtained per sample. Total RNA, at least 5 micrograms per sample, was extracted from PBMCs with Trizol reagent. Naive CD45RAhigh/CD27high T cell percentages were measured by flow cytometry on a PBMC aliquot from every donor. From the cysteine up to the phenylalanine, the CDR3 has a length of 16 residues. Solely the CDR3 DNA is kept, with 48 bases framed from the first base. Germline trimming: 3 bases from V, 0 bases from J; junction bases outside gene matches: 4. Reading the germline V gene gives CDR1 KGHDR and CDR2 SFDVKD.

This receptor chain uses TRBV24-1 and TRBJ2-1; 7 of the junction bases match TRBD2. Sequencing was performed on blood. The TCR comes from a woman between 25 and 40 years old in good health. At the DNA level, the sequence is TGTGCCACCAGTGATACAGCGGGGAGCTCCTACAATGAGCAGTTCTTC. This encodes CATSDTAGSSYNEQFF.